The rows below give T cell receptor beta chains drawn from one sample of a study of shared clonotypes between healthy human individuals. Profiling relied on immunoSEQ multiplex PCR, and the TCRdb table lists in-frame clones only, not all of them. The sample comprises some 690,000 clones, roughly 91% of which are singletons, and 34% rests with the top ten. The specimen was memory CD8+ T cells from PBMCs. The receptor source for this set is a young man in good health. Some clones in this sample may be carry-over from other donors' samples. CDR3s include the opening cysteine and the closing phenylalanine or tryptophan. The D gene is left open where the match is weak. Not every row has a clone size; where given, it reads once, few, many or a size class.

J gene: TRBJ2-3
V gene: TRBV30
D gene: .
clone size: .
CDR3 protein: CAWSVWGALTDTQYF
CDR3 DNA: TGTGCCTGGAGTGTGTGGGGGGCGCTGACAGATACGCAGTATTTT

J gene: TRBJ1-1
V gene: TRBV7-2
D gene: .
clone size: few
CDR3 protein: CASSSGNNREDTEAFF
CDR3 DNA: TGTGCCAGCAGCTCAGGAAACAACAGGGAGGACACTGAAGCTTTCTTT

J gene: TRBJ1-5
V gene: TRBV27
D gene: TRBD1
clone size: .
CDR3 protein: CASSLSTGHQPQHF
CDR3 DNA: TGTGCCAGCAGTCTATCGACAGGGCATCAGCCCCAGCATTTT

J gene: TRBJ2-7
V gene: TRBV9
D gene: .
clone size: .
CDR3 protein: CASSAGSGEQYF
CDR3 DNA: TGTGCCAGCAGCGCAGGGTCTGGGGAGCAGTACTTC

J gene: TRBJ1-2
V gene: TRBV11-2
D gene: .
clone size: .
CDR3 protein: CASSFPGEDYGYTF
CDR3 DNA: TGTGCCAGCAGCTTCCCAGGGGAGGACTATGGCTACACCTTC

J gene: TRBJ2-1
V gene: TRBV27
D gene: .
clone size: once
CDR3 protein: CASSSPSGLYNEQFF
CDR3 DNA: TGTGCCAGCAGTTCCCCCAGCGGGCTGTACAATGAGCAGTTCTTC

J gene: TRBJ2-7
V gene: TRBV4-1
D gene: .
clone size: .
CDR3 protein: CASSQSQGFEQYF
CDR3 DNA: TGCGCCAGCAGCCAATCTCAAGGGTTCGAGCAGTACTTC

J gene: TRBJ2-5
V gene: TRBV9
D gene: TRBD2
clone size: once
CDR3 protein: CASSVDRGSPPQYF
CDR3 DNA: TGTGCCAGCAGCGTAGATCGCGGGAGCCCTCCCCAGTACTTC

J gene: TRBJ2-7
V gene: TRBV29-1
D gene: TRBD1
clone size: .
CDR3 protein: CSVGDSSYEQYF
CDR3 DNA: TGCAGCGTTGGGGACAGCTCCTACGAGCAGTACTTC

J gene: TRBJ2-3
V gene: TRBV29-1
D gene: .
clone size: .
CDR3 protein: CSLGEDETQYF
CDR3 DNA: TGCAGCCTGGGGGAAGATGAAACGCAGTATTTT

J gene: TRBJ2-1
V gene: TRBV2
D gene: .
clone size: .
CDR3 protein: CASRENPGTQYNEQFF
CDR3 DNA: TGTGCCAGCAGGGAAAATCCCGGGACTCAATACAATGAGCAGTTCTTC

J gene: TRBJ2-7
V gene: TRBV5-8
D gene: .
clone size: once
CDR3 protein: CASSWPRVVGLQNYEQYF
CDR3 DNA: TGTGCCAGCAGCTGGCCGAGGGTCGTGGGGCTCCAAAACTACGAGCAGTACTTC

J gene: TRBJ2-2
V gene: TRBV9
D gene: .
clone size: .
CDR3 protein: CASSSYSVTYTGELFF
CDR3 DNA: TGTGCCAGCAGCTCATATAGCGTGACTTACACCGGGGAGCTGTTTTTT

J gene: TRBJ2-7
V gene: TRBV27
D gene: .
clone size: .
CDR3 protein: CASSILGGFYEQYF
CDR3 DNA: TGTGCCAGCAGTATCCTCGGGGGTTTTTACGAGCAGTACTTC

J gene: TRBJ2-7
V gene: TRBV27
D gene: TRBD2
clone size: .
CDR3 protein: CASSLGLAGTYEQYF
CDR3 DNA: TGTGCCAGCAGTTTAGGGCTAGCGGGTACCTACGAGCAGTACTTC

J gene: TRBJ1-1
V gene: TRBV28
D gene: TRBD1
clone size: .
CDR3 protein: CASSLYGGGLTEAFF
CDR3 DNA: TGTGCCAGCAGTTTATACGGAGGGGGCTTAACTGAAGCTTTCTTT

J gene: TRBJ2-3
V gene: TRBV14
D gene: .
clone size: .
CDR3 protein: CASSLSGRASTDTQYF
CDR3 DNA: TGTGCCAGCAGCCTTTCCGGCAGGGCTAGCACAGATACGCAGTATTTT

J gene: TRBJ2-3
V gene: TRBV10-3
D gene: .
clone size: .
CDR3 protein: CAISPEVIFPPDTQYF
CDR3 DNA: TGTGCCATCAGTCCGGAAGTTATCTTCCCCCCAGATACGCAGTATTTT

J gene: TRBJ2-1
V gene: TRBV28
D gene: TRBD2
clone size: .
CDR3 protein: CASTMGLAFYNEQFF
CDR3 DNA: TGTGCCAGCACCATGGGACTAGCTTTCTACAATGAGCAGTTCTTC

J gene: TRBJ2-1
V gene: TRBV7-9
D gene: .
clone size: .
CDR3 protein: CASSLGGLGDLLNEQFF
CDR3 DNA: TGTGCCAGCAGCTTAGGGGGCCTAGGCGACCTACTCAATGAGCAGTTCTTC

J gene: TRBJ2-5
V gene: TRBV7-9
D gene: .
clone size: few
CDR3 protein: CASRSGLYLQETQYF
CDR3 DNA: TGTGCCAGCAGATCGGGACTTTATCTCCAAGAGACCCAGTACTTC

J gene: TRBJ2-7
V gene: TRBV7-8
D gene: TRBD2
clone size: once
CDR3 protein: CASSPRVGSGSIYEQYF
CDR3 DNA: TGTGCCAGCAGCCCTAGGGTTGGTAGCGGGAGTATCTACGAGCAGTACTTC